The 6 T cell receptor beta chains in this list originate from one sample, sequenced in a study of blood T cell repertoires in COVID-19. TCRdb's table, derived via immunoSEQ multiplex PCR, lists solely in-frame clones and lacks some. This table holds roughly 380,000 clones, approximately 89% found once. Source material: peripheral blood. Source of these receptors: a woman aged 55-69 years with COVID-19, enrolled during active disease.

Of note for this clone: One end of the junction does not line up with germline, which may come from a read error. This sequence joins TRBV28 and TRBJ1-1; D is uncertain. Germline-derived CDR1 and CDR2 are MDHEN and SYDVKM. CDR3 length: 14 residues. The CDR3 bases are TGTACCAGCAGTTTTCGGAGGGATGGGACTGAAGCTTTCTTT. Translated: CTSSFRRDGTEAFF.

The chain links TRBV5-1 to TRBJ1-4, with TRBD1 matching over 7 bases. The CDR3 contains 17 residues. The germline V gene encodes CDR1 SGHRS and CDR2 YFSETQ. V shed 1 base and J 3 bases; nucleotides not matched to a gene: 9. CDR3 amino acids: CASSLSGLRGPNEKLFF. The DNA for the CDR3 is TGCGCCAGCAGCTTGTCCGGATTGAGGGGGCCTAATGAAAAACTGTTTTTT.

The CDR3 region has the DNA TGTGCCACCAGCAGAGATCGAACTGCTAATTCACCCCTCCACTTT. Residues: CATSRDRTANSPLHF. The chain combines TRBV15 with TRBJ1-6; no clear D gene. The germline V gene encodes CDR1 LNHNV and CDR2 YYDKDF (reference sequence). The CDR3 is made up of 15 amino acids. V shed 0 bases and J shed 6 bases, with 9 bases lying between them.

The rearrangement links TRBV9 to TRBJ2-1, with D perhaps matching TRBD2 (5 bases). Trimming shortened V by 2 bases and J by 2 bases, and 14 bases separated the two germline ends. The CDR3 has 16 amino acids. Germline loops: CDR1 SGDLS, CDR2 YYNGEE. As DNA, the CDR3 is TGTGCCAGCAGCGTCCGGACCGGGGTAACCTACAATGAGCAGTTCTTC. Its protein product is CASSVRTGVTYNEQFF.

This clone was detected once. CDR3: CASSQPDSEHSPLHF. The CDR3 DNA reads TGCGCCAGCAGCCAACCGGACAGCGAGCATTCACCCCTCCACTTT. This sequence joins TRBV4-1 and TRBJ1-6, with D perhaps TRBD1 (6 bases). Germline lookup yields CDR1 MGHRA and CDR2 YSYEKL. V lost 2 bases, J lost 8 bases, and 13 bases lay in between. The CDR3 loop spans 15 amino acids.

This clone was seen a few times. CDR3 sequence: CAESRQGSYEQYF. The DNA for the CDR3 is TGTGCAGAGTCGAGACAGGGTTCCTACGAGCAGTACTTC. The V gene is TRBV5-4, the J gene TRBJ2-7; 7 bases fit TRBD1. Germline V gene lookup returns CDR1 SGHNT and CDR2 YYREEE (reference sequence). The CDR3 loop spans 13 amino acids.